This T cell receptor beta chain was recorded in a study of cytomegalovirus exposure and HLA in healthy donors. On the study more broadly: From HLA-typed donors, an early data release held tens of millions of unique TCRs. Study-level results: A later analysis reported that several of the most significant clusters appeared to be linked to common viral pathogens, among them Epstein-Barr virus. For most TCR beta V segments, an earlier analysis put the productive rate at about 87% or about 30% of the time.

PCR was performed using 60 Vbeta and 13 Jbeta primers. Original processing methods: Later analysis identified tens of millions of unique TCR beta chains, approximately 11 million shared. The data were produced by immunoSEQ multiplex PCR, yet TCRdb's version contains in-frame clones alone and is incomplete. V, J and clone size were drawn from that table, and D and trimming were deduced from the DNA. In the table there are 150,000 to 200,000 clones, about 75% of which are singletons. Turning to this clone: Its antigen is still unknown.

Trimming pared 3 bases from V and 0 bases from J, leaving 12 bases between. Germline V CDR1 and CDR2: SGHRS, YFSETQ. This CDR3 spans 15 amino acids. This sequence was found in a woman aged 40 to 49 in good health and CMV-seropositive. The material sequenced was PBMCs. The rearrangement links TRBV5-1 to TRBJ2-5; perhaps TRBD1 as D (5 bases). CDR3 in amino acids: CASSSRQYHQETQYF. CDR3 coding DNA: TGCGCCAGCAGCTCTAGACAGTACCACCAAGAGACCCAGTACTTC.